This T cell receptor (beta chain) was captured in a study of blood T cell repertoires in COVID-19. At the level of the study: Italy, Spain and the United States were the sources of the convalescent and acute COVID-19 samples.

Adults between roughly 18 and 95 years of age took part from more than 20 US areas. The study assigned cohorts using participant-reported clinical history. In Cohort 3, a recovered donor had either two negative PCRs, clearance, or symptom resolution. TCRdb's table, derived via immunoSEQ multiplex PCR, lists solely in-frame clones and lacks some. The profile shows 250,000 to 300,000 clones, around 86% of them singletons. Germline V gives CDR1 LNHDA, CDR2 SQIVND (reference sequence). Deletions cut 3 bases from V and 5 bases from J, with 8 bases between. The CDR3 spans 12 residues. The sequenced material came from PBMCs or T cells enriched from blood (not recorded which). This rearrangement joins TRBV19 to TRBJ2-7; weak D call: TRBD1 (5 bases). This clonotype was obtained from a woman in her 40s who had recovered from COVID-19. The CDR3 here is CASSIGANEQYF. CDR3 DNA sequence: TGTGCCAGTAGTATTGGGGCCAACGAGCAGTACTTC.